Shown below are 9 T cell receptor beta chains from a single sample sequenced in a study of cytomegalovirus exposure and HLA in healthy donors. PCR primers comprised 60 Vbeta and 13 Jbeta primers. Profiling relied on immunoSEQ multiplex PCR, and the TCRdb table lists in-frame clones only, not all of them. The sample records about 170,000 clones, 65% to 85% being singletons. Sequencing was carried out using PBMCs. The receptor set was obtained from a male donor in good health and CMV-seronegative.

The chain uses TRBV23-1 and TRBJ2-7; D remains unclear. TRBV23-1 is designated an ORF whose function remains uncertain. The V end lost 0 bases, the J end lost 8 bases, and 8 bases lay between the germline ends. This CDR3 is 12 amino acids long. The CDR3 nucleotides are TGCGCCAGCAGTCAATCAACAGTCCAGCAGTACTTC. This translates into CASSQSTVQQYF.

The V gene is TRBV5-5, the J gene TRBJ1-4; 7 positions match TRBD1. V gave up 2 bases and J gave up 8 bases; unmatched junction bases: 0. CDR3 size: 12 residues. Germline-derived CDR1 and CDR2 are SGHKS and YYEKEE (reference sequence). For the CDR3, the DNA is TGTGCCAGCAGCTTCAGGGGGGAAAAACTGTTTTTT. The encoded protein is CASSFRGEKLFF.

The genes are TRBV13 and TRBJ2-3; perhaps TRBD2 as D (6 bases). Germline V gene data show CDR1 as PRHDT and CDR2 as FYEKMQ (reference sequence). CDR3 length: 15 amino acids. V was pared by 1 base and J by 9 bases, with 17 bases between. For the CDR3, the DNA is TGTGCCAGCAGCTTAGAAGGGGACTTCACACGAACGCAGTATTTT. It codes for CASSLEGDFTRTQYF.

The chain joins TRBV6-4 to TRBJ1-6, with TRBD1 matching 9 bases. CDR1 and CDR2 (germline): MRHNA, SNTAGT. There are 15 residues in the CDR3. V was clipped by 4 bases and J by 7 bases; unmatched bases: 5. The DNA of the CDR3 is TGTGCCAGCAGTGCCGGACAGGGGAGGAATTCACCCCTCCACTTT. This encodes CASSAGQGRNSPLHF.

This clone was recorded a few times. CDR3 protein: CASSLGSGRPDAYEQYF. The CDR3 DNA reads as TGTGCCAGCAGTTTAGGTAGCGGGAGACCGGACGCCTACGAGCAGTACTTC. The chain carries TRBV27 and TRBJ2-7, with 9 bases matching TRBD2. J lost 2 bases, V lost 2 bases, and 10 bases had no gene match. This CDR3 region has 17 residues. Germline CDR1 and CDR2: MNHEY and SMNVEV (reference sequence).

The chain employs TRBV30 and TRBJ1-6; 7 bases are a match to TRBD1. Trimming removed 3 bases from V and 4 bases from J; junction bases left unmatched: 6. Germline V lookup: CDR1 GTSNPN, CDR2 SVGIG (reference sequence). The length of the CDR3 is 15 residues. CDR3 nucleotide sequence: TGTGCCTGGAGGGGGGACAGCCTTTATAATTCACCCCTCCACTTT. It encodes CAWRGDSLYNSPLHF.

The chain carries TRBV7-8 and TRBJ2-3; D is perhaps TRBD2 (6 bases). The CDR3 loop spans 12 amino acids. Trimming pared 2 bases from V and 8 bases from J, leaving 8 bases between. The germline gives CDR1 SGHVS, CDR2 FQNEAQ. CDR3 protein: CASSLTEGTQYF. DNA of the CDR3: TGTGCCAGCAGCTTAACGGAGGGTACGCAGTATTTT.

This chain links TRBV5-5 with TRBJ2-2; TRBD2 might be the D (7 bases). CDR1 SGHKS and CDR2 YYEKEE come from the germline V gene (reference sequence). The CDR3 extends over 14 amino acids. V dropped 7 bases and J dropped 4 bases, with 14 bases sitting between them. The CDR3 region is CASRGASSTGELFF. The CDR3 nucleotides read TGTGCCAGCCGGGGGGCTTCGAGCACCGGGGAGCTGTTTTTT.

The V and J genes are TRBV7-9 and TRBJ2-7; 9 bases are shared with TRBD1. This CDR3 has 15 residues. CDR1 is SEHNR, CDR2 FQNEAQ, per germline (reference sequence). V lost 2 bases and J lost 5; bases outside the gene matches: 7. The CDR3 protein is CASSLKGTGPDEQYF. The CDR3 DNA reads TGTGCCAGCAGCTTAAAAGGGACAGGGCCTGACGAGCAGTACTTC.